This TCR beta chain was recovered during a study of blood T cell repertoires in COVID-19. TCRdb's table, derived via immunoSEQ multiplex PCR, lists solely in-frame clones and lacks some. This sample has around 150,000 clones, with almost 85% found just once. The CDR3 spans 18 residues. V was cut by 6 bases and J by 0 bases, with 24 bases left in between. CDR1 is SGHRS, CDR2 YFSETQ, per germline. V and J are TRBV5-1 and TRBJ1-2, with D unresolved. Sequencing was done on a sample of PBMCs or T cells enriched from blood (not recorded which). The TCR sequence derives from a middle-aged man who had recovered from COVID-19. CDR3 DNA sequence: TGCGCCAGCACCCCCTGGGAGGGCGAGGTATTTCCTAACTATGGCTACACCTTC. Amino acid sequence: CASTPWEGEVFPNYGYTF.